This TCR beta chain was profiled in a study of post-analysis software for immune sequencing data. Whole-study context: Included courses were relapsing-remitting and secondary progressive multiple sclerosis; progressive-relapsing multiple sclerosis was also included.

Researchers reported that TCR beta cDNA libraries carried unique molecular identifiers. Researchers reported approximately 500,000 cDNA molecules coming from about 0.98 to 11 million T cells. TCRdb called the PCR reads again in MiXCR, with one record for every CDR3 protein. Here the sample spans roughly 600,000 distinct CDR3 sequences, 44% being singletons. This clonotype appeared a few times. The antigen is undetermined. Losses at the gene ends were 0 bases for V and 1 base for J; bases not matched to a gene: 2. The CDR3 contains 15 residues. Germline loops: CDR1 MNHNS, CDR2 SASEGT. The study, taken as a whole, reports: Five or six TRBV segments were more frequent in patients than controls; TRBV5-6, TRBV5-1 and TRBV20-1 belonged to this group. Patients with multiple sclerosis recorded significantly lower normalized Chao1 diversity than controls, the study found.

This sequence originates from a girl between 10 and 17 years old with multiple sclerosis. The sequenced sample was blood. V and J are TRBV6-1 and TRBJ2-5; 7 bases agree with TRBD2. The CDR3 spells CASSEAGGTQETQYF. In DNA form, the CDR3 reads TGTGCCAGCAGTGAAGCGGGGGGGACCCAAGAGACCCAGTACTTC.